These 25 T cell receptor beta chains were sequenced from one sample in a study of shared clonotypes between healthy human individuals. Terminally differentiated effector memory CD45RA+ cells were excluded by CCR7 positive selection of CD45RO-negative cells. Sequencing was performed with immunoSEQ multiplex PCR; in TCRdb, only in-frame clones are kept and a portion is missing. In the table there are under 850,000 clones, more than 85% of which are singletons. Material for sequencing was naive CD8+ T cells sorted from blood. These receptors were obtained from a man aged 25-45 years in good health.

The gene calls are TRBV1 and TRBJ2-2; the D call TRBD1 from the table was never checked on the DNA. TRBV1 is reported as a pseudogene. The CDR3 has 16 residues. The CDR3 nucleotides read TGCACCAGCAGCCAAGAAATGAGACAGGCAACCGGGGAGCTGTTTTTT. Amino acids: CTSSQEMRQATGELFF.

The gene calls are TRBV18 and TRBJ2-5, with D hard to call. This CDR3 has 15 amino acids. V lost 2 bases to trimming and J lost 4 bases, with 14 bases between them. Per germline, CDR1 KGHSH and CDR2 LQKENI. CDR3 DNA sequence: TGTGCCAGCTCACCATCAGTTCCGTCGGGAGAGACCCAGTACTTC. It encodes CASSPSVPSGETQYF. The whole variable domain, remainder taken from reference TRBV18 and TRBJ2-5, is NAGVMQNPRHLVRRRGQEARLRCSPMKGHSHVYWYRQLPEEGLKFMVYLQKENIIDESGMPKERFSAEFPKEGPSILRIQQVVRGDSAAYFCASSPSVPSGETQYFGPGTRLLVL.

The chain recombines TRBV2 with TRBJ2-1; TRBD2 aligns across 9 bases. Trimming removed 3 bases from V and 3 bases from J; junction bases left unmatched: 6. CDR1 and CDR2 from the germline V gene are SNHLY and FYNNEI. The CDR3 length is 16 residues. This chain's CDR3 is CASSDPAGGIYNEQFF. CDR3 bases: TGTGCCAGCAGTGACCCAGCGGGAGGAATCTACAATGAGCAGTTCTTC.

This chain connects TRBV10-2 to TRBJ2-3; D is perhaps TRBD2 (5 bases). CDR1 and CDR2 from the germline V gene are WSHSY and SAAADI. The CDR3 loop spans 14 amino acids. With 4 bases removed from V and 2 bases from J, the gap between germline ends came to 10 bases. The CDR3 spells CASSGAGPTDTQYF. Written as DNA, the CDR3 is TGCGCCAGCAGTGGGGCGGGCCCCACAGATACGCAGTATTTT.

The chain uses TRBV28 and TRBJ2-1; 12 bases align to TRBD2. CDR1 and CDR2 (germline): MDHEN, SYDVKM. The length of the CDR3 is 16 residues. V trimming: 6 bases; J trimming: 1 base; junction bases outside the gene matches: 4. In DNA, the CDR3 is TGTGCCAGCAGCCGACTAGCGGGAGATTCCTACAATGAGCAGTTCTTC. This translates into CASSRLAGDSYNEQFF.

This rearrangement joins TRBV6-1 to TRBJ2-7, with D hard to call. In germline, CDR1 is MNHNS, CDR2 SASEGT. The CDR3 length is 14 residues. V lost 2 bases, J lost 3 bases, and 11 bases lay in between. The CDR3 sequence: CASSEQDQFYEQYF. The CDR3, as DNA: TGTGCCAGCAGTGAACAGGACCAGTTCTACGAGCAGTACTTC.

Concerning this clone: Other nucleotide sequences in the sample specify the same CDR3. This chain links TRBV7-3 with TRBJ2-3, with D unresolved. The CDR3 is made up of 13 amino acids. V shed 2 bases and J shed 0 bases, with 3 bases lying between them. The germline V gene has CDR1 SGHTA and CDR2 FQGTGA. CDR3 amino acids: CASSLPSTDTQYF. In nucleotides, the CDR3 is TGTGCCAGCAGCTTACCCAGCACAGATACGCAGTATTTT. The complete variable domain, with remaining parts taken from reference TRBV7-3 and TRBJ2-3, reads GAGVSQTPSNKVTEKGKYVELRCDPISGHTALYWYRQSLGQGPEFLIYFQGTGAADDSGLPNDRFFAVRPEGSVSTLKIQRTERGDSAVYLCASSLPSTDTQYFGPGTRLTVL.

The gene calls are TRBV28 and TRBJ2-5; D is unresolved. With 8 bases removed from V and 1 base from J, the gap between germline ends came to 11 bases. This CDR3 has 13 amino acids. The germline gives CDR1 MDHEN, CDR2 SYDVKM. CDR3 residues: CASGDRVQETQYF. CDR3 sequence (DNA): TGTGCCAGCGGAGACCGGGTCCAAGAGACCCAGTACTTC.

The chain recombines TRBV25-1 with TRBJ2-5; no reliable D call. The CDR3 loop spans 15 amino acids. The V and J ends lost 4 bases and 4 bases respectively, with 16 bases between them. Germline-derived CDR1 and CDR2 are MGHDK and SYGVNS. The CDR3 loop reads CASSALGKGGETQYF. CDR3 DNA sequence: TGTGCCAGCAGTGCGTTGGGTAAAGGTGGAGAGACCCAGTACTTC. The variable domain in full, with the rest retrieved from reference TRBV25-1 and TRBJ2-5, is EADIYQTPRYLVIGTGKKITLECSQTMGHDKMYWYQQDPGMELHLIHYSYGVNSTEKGDLSSESTVSRIRTEHFPLTLESARPSHTSQYLCASSALGKGGETQYFGPGTRLLVL.

The chain is built from TRBV28 and TRBJ2-1, with D possibly matching TRBD1 (5 bases). Germline V lookup: CDR1 MDHEN, CDR2 SYDVKM. Trimming stripped 7 bases from V and 4 bases from J, with 14 bases between. The CDR3 extends over 14 amino acids. CDR3 residues: CASNSDIPYNEQFF. The CDR3 region has the DNA TGTGCCAGCAACTCGGACATTCCTTACAATGAGCAGTTCTTC.

The chain combines TRBV30 with TRBJ2-1; 7 bases agree with TRBD2. Germline V lookup: CDR1 GTSNPN, CDR2 SVGIG (reference sequence). The junction had 1 base not matched to a gene; V was cut back by 2 bases and J by 0 bases. The CDR3 loop spans 14 amino acids. CDR3 sequence: CAWSTSDSYNEQFF. CDR3 in DNA: TGTGCCTGGAGTACTAGCGACTCCTACAATGAGCAGTTCTTC.

The J gene is TRBJ1-3, the V gene TRBV13; D gene unclear. In germline, CDR1 is PRHDT, CDR2 FYEKMQ (reference sequence). CDR3 length: 15 residues. V lost 1 base to trimming and J lost 0 bases, with 7 bases between them. The CDR3 DNA reads as TGTGCCAGCAGCTTAGAGGCAGCCTCTGGAAACACCATATATTTT. Protein product: CASSLEAASGNTIYF. Complete variable domain (other parts from reference TRBV13 and TRBJ1-3): AAGVIQSPRHLIKEKRETATLKCYPIPRHDTVYWYQQGPGQDPQFLISFYEKMQSDKGSIPDRFSAQQFSDYHSELNMSSLELGDSALYFCASSLEAASGNTIYFGEGSWLTVV.

The chain uses TRBV5-6 and TRBJ2-7, with 8 nucleotides matching TRBD2. The CDR3 contains 15 residues. V shed 6 bases and J 2 bases; nucleotides not matched to a gene: 10. From germline, CDR1 is SGHDT and CDR2 YYEEEE. CDR3 sequence (DNA): TGTGCCAGCAATACCAGGACTAGCAGACCCTACGAGCAGTACTTC. The encoded protein is CASNTRTSRPYEQYF.

The chain recombines TRBV6-5 with TRBJ2-2, with TRBD2 matching 7 bases. In germline, CDR1 is MNHEY, CDR2 SVGAGI. The CDR3 runs 16 residues. Germline trimming cut 0 bases from V and 0 bases from J; bases unmatched to any gene: 1. The CDR3 region is CASSYSAGANTGELFF. Written as DNA, the CDR3 is TGTGCCAGCAGTTACTCGGCGGGAGCGAACACCGGGGAGCTGTTTTTT.

The genes are TRBV29-1 and TRBJ2-1; TRBD2 matches at 7 bases. The CDR3 consists of 13 residues. J lost 8 bases, V lost 6 bases, and 10 bases had no gene match. CDR1 is SQVTM and CDR2 is ANQGSEA in the germline V gene. DNA for the CDR3: TGCAGCGTGATGGGACTAATTATCGATGAGCAGTTCTTC. Protein sequence: CSVMGLIIDEQFF.

The genes are TRBV7-9 and TRBJ2-5, with a possible D match to TRBD2 (6 bases). The J call could be wrong; TRBJ2-7 is a better fit for the DNA end. There are 14 residues in the CDR3. From germline, CDR1 is SEHNR and CDR2 FQNEAQ (reference sequence). The DNA of the CDR3 is TGTGCCAGCAGCTTAGGAGGACTACTATACGAGCAGTACTTC. Encoded protein: CASSLGGLLYEQYF.

The V gene is TRBV7-3, the J gene TRBJ2-1; 8 nucleotides match TRBD2. This CDR3 has 16 amino acids. Trimming cost V 3 bases and J 9 bases; bases outside gene matches: 13. Germline assignment: CDR1 SGHTA and CDR2 FQGTGA. For the CDR3, the DNA is TGTGCCAGCAGCTTTTCTGGAGATAGCGGGATATCTGAGCAGTTCTTC. This codes for CASSFSGDSGISEQFF.

The J gene is TRBJ2-7, the V gene TRBV10-1; no definite D call. Germline values: CDR1 WNHNN, CDR2 SYGVQD (reference sequence). The CDR3 is made up of 11 amino acids. Deletions cut 4 bases from V and 7 bases from J, with 8 bases between. The CDR3 protein is CASSVGGEQYF. The CDR3, as DNA: TGCGCCAGCAGTGTTGGCGGTGAGCAGTACTTC.

The rearrangement links TRBV11-3 to TRBJ1-5; D is unclear. The V end was cut by 6 bases, the J end by 3 bases, with 15 bases between. The V gene's germline CDR1 is SGHNT and CDR2 YENEEA. The CDR3 consists of 15 residues. The CDR3, as DNA: TGTGCCAGCAGGACGGTCGGCAGGACCAATCAGCCCCAGCATTTT. Its protein product is CASRTVGRTNQPQHF.

The rearrangement uses TRBV30 and TRBJ2-1; D may be TRBD1 or TRBD2 (5 bases each). The CDR3 loop spans 14 amino acids. Deletions cut 3 bases from V and 8 bases from J, with 17 bases between. Germline CDR1 GTSNPN, CDR2 SVGIG (reference sequence). CDR3 in amino acids: CAWRALGPDHEQFF. The CDR3 bases are TGTGCCTGGAGGGCCTTGGGACCTGACCATGAGCAGTTCTTC.

The chain combines TRBV7-2 with TRBJ2-5; D possibly corresponds to TRBD2 (5 bases). CDR1 is SGHTA, CDR2 FQGNSA, per germline. The length of the CDR3 is 15 residues. V was pared by 0 bases and J by 5 bases, with 13 bases between. The CDR3 bases are TGTGCCAGCAGCTTAGCCCTCCTAGAGGGTGAGACCCAGTACTTC. Translated, it gives CASSLALLEGETQYF.

A note on this clone: Within the sample, other DNA sequences also encode this same CDR3. The CDR3: CASSYSGDEQYF. The CDR3 DNA follows: TGTGCCAGCAGTTACTCGGGGGACGAGCAGTACTTC. The V and J genes are TRBV6-5 and TRBJ2-7; perhaps D is TRBD1 or TRBD2 (5 bases each). This CDR3 comprises 12 residues. Germline CDR1 is MNHEY and CDR2 is SVGAGI. V was cut by 0 bases and J by 5 bases, with 5 bases left in between.

The chain joins TRBV7-9 to TRBJ1-2; D call uncertain. CDR1 and CDR2 (germline): SEHNR, FQNEAQ (reference sequence). V was trimmed by 5 bases and J by 8 bases, leaving 18 bases between them. CDR3 length: 14 residues. The CDR3 sequence is CASSNEVGGRGYTF. Written as DNA, the CDR3 is TGTGCCAGCAGCAATGAGGTGGGAGGCCGCGGCTACACCTTC.

The gene calls are TRBV27 and TRBJ1-3; D is ambiguous. There are 15 residues in the CDR3. Trimming left V 4 bases short and J 1 base short, with 11 bases between. Looked up from germline, CDR1 is MNHEY and CDR2 is SMNVEV (reference sequence). In nucleotides, the CDR3 is TGTGCCAGCAGTTCAATTGGAGGGTCTGGAAACACCATATATTTT. Translation: CASSSIGGSGNTIYF.

V and J are TRBV16 and TRBJ2-7; D possibly corresponds to TRBD2 (7 bases). The CDR3 is 14 amino acids. CDR1 and CDR2 (germline): KGHSY, FQNENV. Trimming took 4 bases from V and 5 from J, leaving 15 bases between them. In nucleotides, the CDR3 is TGTGCCAGCAGCCCCCGGCGGGGGCCGGACGAGCAGTACTTC. It is translated as CASSPRRGPDEQYF.